This T cell receptor (beta chain) is drawn from a study of shared clonotypes between healthy human individuals. Remarks on this clone: Its antigen is still unknown. Distinct nucleotide sequences in the sample also encode this CDR3.

The germline V and J ends were trimmed by 4 bases and 8 bases, with 8 bases remaining between them. Germline V gene lookup returns CDR1 SQVTM and CDR2 ANQGSEA. This CDR3 region has 10 residues. CD45RO-negative CD8 cells positively selected for CCR7 made up the naive population, which excluded terminally differentiated effector memory CD45RA+ cells. Findings and limits, study-wide: Naive subsets, compared against memory subsets, generally had larger estimated richness values. Relative to clonotypes present in all four donors, those not shared had lower generation probabilities. Limitation of the genetic and exposure-history diversity represented came from the few donors.

Method: immunoSEQ multiplex PCR; TCRdb's copy keeps in-frame clones and lacks some. The sample yields around 2.1 million clones, just over 90% seen once. The V and J genes are TRBV29-1 and TRBJ1-1; D perhaps matches TRBD1 (6 bases). The sample was naive CD8+ T cells from PBMCs. The origin of this receptor is a man between 18 and 35 years old in good health. Some clones in this sample may be carry-over from other donors' samples. The CDR3 here is CSVVGTEAFF. The CDR3, as DNA: TGCAGCGTTGTAGGGACAGAAGCTTTCTTT. The whole variable domain, filled in from reference TRBV29-1 and TRBJ1-1, reads SAVISQKPSRDICQRGTSLTIQCQVDSQVTMMFWYRQQPGQSLTLIATANQGSEATYESGFVIDKFPISRPNLTFSTLTVSNMSPEDSSIYLCSVVGTEAFFGQGTRLTVV.